This T cell receptor beta chain was profiled in a study of vaccination and CD4 T cells after COVID-19. The time point here: late sampling 161 to 241 days after vaccination in three convalescent patients. Study outcomes and limitations: The median number of SARS-CoV-2-reactive clonotypes increased from 21 to 38, a change that did not reach significance.

The V and J ends lost 4 bases and 3 bases respectively, with 10 bases between them. Germline values: CDR1 MNHEY, CDR2 SMNVEV (reference sequence). This CDR3 comprises 14 residues. TCRdb called the PCR reads again in MiXCR, with one record for every CDR3 protein. The profile covers about 33,000 distinct CDR3 sequences, with 36% appearing a single time and roughly 5.9% taken by the ten largest. This clonotype has more than one count but fewer than ten. Its specificity is not known. The TCR sequence derives from a human donor who had recovered from COVID-19. The chain is built from TRBV27 and TRBJ1-5, with D maybe TRBD1 (6 bases). Sequenced here: CD4+ T cells from blood, sampled about 7 months after SARS-CoV-2 vaccination. CDR3 protein: CASSWGALNQPQHF. The CDR3 DNA reads TGTGCCAGCAGTTGGGGGGCCCTCAATCAGCCCCAGCATTTT.